These 14 T cell receptor beta chains were all obtained from the same sample, sequenced in a study of T cell changes during pregnancy in multiple sclerosis. Generated by immunoSEQ multiplex PCR, the TCRdb table keeps only in-frame clones and is missing some. Of over 85,000 clones listed, approximately 90% are singletons. The material sequenced was peripheral blood, taken in the first trimester of pregnancy. Receptors originate from a female donor in good health, enrolled as a control in a pregnancy study.

The V gene is TRBV7-9, the J gene TRBJ2-2; 7 positions match TRBD2. The V gene's germline CDR1 is SEHNR and CDR2 FQNEAQ (reference sequence). J lost 0 bases, V lost 5 bases, and 6 bases had no gene match. The CDR3 consists of 16 residues. The CDR3 sequence is CASSRGTNANTGELFF. The CDR3 region has the DNA TGTGCCAGCAGCCGTGGGACTAACGCGAACACCGGGGAGCTGTTTTTT.

This chain connects TRBV4-1 to TRBJ2-3, with D tentatively TRBD2 (6 bases). The CDR3 sequence is 15 residues long. V was cut by 6 bases and J by 2 bases, with 15 bases left in between. CDR1 is MGHRA and CDR2 is YSYEKL in the germline V gene. CDR3 coding DNA: TGCGCCAGCAGGAAAGGAGCGGGCAACACAGATACGCAGTATTTT. It yields the protein CASRKGAGNTDTQYF.

As for this clone: Sequence at one end of the junction differs from germline and may be a read error. In the same sample, other DNA sequences code for this CDR3. This chain joins TRBV5-1 and TRBJ1-2, with D possibly matching TRBD1 (6 bases). Germline-derived CDR1 and CDR2 are SGHRS and YFSETQ. The length of the CDR3 is 13 residues. The CDR3 loop is CASYLTGKGGYTF. The DNA of the CDR3 is TGCGCCAGCTACCTAACAGGGAAAGGAGGCTATACCTTC.

V is TRBV11-2 and J is TRBJ1-5; TRBD1 matches at 7 bases. The junction had 3 bases not matched to a gene; V was cut back by 1 base and J by 0 bases. Germline V gene sequence: CDR1 SGHAT, CDR2 FQNNGV. The CDR3 has 16 amino acids. CDR3 region: CASSLGQGSSNQPQHF. CDR3 coding DNA: TGTGCCAGCAGCTTAGGACAGGGATCTAGCAATCAGCCCCAGCATTTT.

V usage is TRBV25-1 and J usage is TRBJ1-4; 10 bases map to TRBD1. The germline V gene encodes CDR1 MGHDK and CDR2 SYGVNS. J gave up 7 bases and V 3 bases, and 5 bases lay outside the gene matches. CDR3 length: 15 amino acids. CDR3 bases: TGTGCCAGCAGTGATGTGCGGACAGGGGGTGAAAAACTGTTTTTT. It yields the protein CASSDVRTGGEKLFF.

The chain links TRBV2 to TRBJ1-1, with a weak D call TRBD1 (5 bases). Trimming removed 3 bases at V and 4 bases at J, with 12 bases between. Germline V gene data show CDR1 as SNHLY and CDR2 as FYNNEI. The CDR3 length is 14 residues. This CDR3 is CASSDTRGTTEAFF. Written as DNA, the CDR3 is TGTGCCAGCAGTGATACCCGGGGGACCACTGAAGCTTTCTTT.

The chain combines TRBV4-3 with TRBJ2-2; tentative D call: TRBD1 (6 bases). The CDR3 contains 18 residues. V was pared by 0 bases and J by 5 bases, with 19 bases between. CDR1 is LGHNA and CDR2 is YSLEER in the germline V gene. CDR3 loop: CASSQDGRGEIGTGELFF. CDR3 nucleotide sequence: TGCGCCAGCAGCCAAGATGGCAGGGGAGAAATAGGAACCGGGGAGCTGTTTTTT.

CDR3 amino acids: CATSPGGTNYGYTF. CDR3 DNA: TGTGCCACCAGCCCAGGCGGGACCAACTATGGCTACACCTTC. The chain is built from TRBV15 and TRBJ1-2, with a weak D call TRBD1 (5 bases). This CDR3 has 14 residues. V was clipped by 5 bases and J by 2 bases, with 12 bases between them. Germline V gene lookup returns CDR1 LNHNV and CDR2 YYDKDF (reference sequence). Looking up the rest from reference TRBV15 and TRBJ1-2 gives the full variable domain: DAMVIQNPRYQVTQFGKPVTLSCSQTLNHNVMYWYQQKSSQAPKLLFHYYDKDFNNEADTPDNFQSRRPNTSFCFLDIRSPGLGDTAMYLCATSPGGTNYGYTFGSGTRLTVV.

This chain connects TRBV5-1 to TRBJ2-1, with D maybe TRBD1 (5 bases). The germline V and J ends were trimmed by 4 bases and 7 bases, with 15 bases remaining between them. Germline CDR1 is SGHRS and CDR2 is YFSETQ. The CDR3 covers 14 residues. This CDR3 reads CASSPRTIGNEQFF. Here the CDR3 DNA reads TGCGCCAGCAGCCCACGGACAATTGGGAATGAGCAGTTCTTC.

The chain recombines TRBV5-1 with TRBJ2-2, with TRBD1 as a possible D gene (6 bases). Germline-derived CDR1 and CDR2 are SGHRS and YFSETQ. The CDR3 has 14 residues. Between the trimmed V and J ends, which lost 4 bases and 2 bases, there was a span of 9 bases. The CDR3 spells CASSLGANTGELFF. In DNA form, the CDR3 reads TGCGCCAGCAGCCTGGGGGCCAACACCGGGGAGCTGTTTTTT.

J is TRBJ2-2 and V is TRBV11-2; no firm D call. Germline loops: CDR1 SGHAT, CDR2 FQNNGV. CDR3 length equals 13 residues. The V end lost 1 base, the J end lost 6 bases, and 6 bases lay between the germline ends. The CDR3 DNA follows: TGTGCCAGCAGCTTAGGAGTGTCCGGGGAGCTGTTTTTT. It translates to CASSLGVSGELFF.

This clone was recorded once. The rearrangement joins TRBV28 to TRBJ2-5; D remains unclear. The V end lost 7 bases, the J end lost 5 bases, and 8 bases lay between the germline ends. The CDR3 has 11 amino acids. Germline V gene lookup returns CDR1 MDHEN and CDR2 SYDVKM. CDR3 region: CASNRWETQYF. In DNA form, the CDR3 reads TGTGCCAGCAATCGGTGGGAGACCCAGTACTTC.

This clone was seen only once. The gene calls are TRBV7-9 and TRBJ2-3; the match to TRBD1 covers 10 bases. Unmatched junction bases numbered 8, after V lost 5 bases and J lost 3 bases. The CDR3 has 16 amino acids. Looked up from germline, CDR1 is SEHNR and CDR2 is FQNEAQ (reference sequence). CDR3 amino acids: CASSPRRGQGTDTQYF. The CDR3 nucleotides are TGTGCCAGCAGCCCGCGCCGGGGACAGGGGACAGATACGCAGTATTTT. Complete variable domain (other parts from reference TRBV7-9 and TRBJ2-3): DTGVSQNPRHKITKRGQNVTFRCDPISEHNRLYWYRQTLGQGPEFLTYFQNEAQLEKSRLLSDRFSAERPKGSFSTLEIQRTEQGDSAMYLCASSPRRGQGTDTQYFGPGTRLTVL.

J is TRBJ2-7 and V is TRBV11-2; the D is unclear. Trimming removed 5 bases from V and 2 bases from J, with 16 bases in between. The CDR3 covers 15 residues. CDR1 is SGHAT and CDR2 is FQNNGV in the germline V gene. Written as DNA, the CDR3 is TGTGCCAGCAGCAACAGACGGCAGTTGACCTACGAGCAGTACTTC. It yields the protein CASSNRRQLTYEQYF.